Listed here are 13 T cell receptor beta chains from one sample, sequenced in a study of T cell responses to AZD1222 COVID-19 vaccine. Generated by immunoSEQ multiplex PCR, the TCRdb table keeps only in-frame clones and is missing some. The sample has about 98,000 clones; about 86% are singletons. Material: peripheral blood, obtained on day 0 of AZD1222 vaccination. The receptor set was obtained from an adult in good health.

In this sample, this clone turned up a few times. The V gene is TRBV10-3, the J gene TRBJ1-5; 7 bases agree with TRBD1. The V gene end was trimmed by 4 bases and the J gene end by 5 bases; junction bases not matched to a gene: 8. The germline V gene encodes CDR1 ENHRY and CDR2 SYGVKD. CDR3 length: 15 amino acids. In DNA, the CDR3 is TGTGCCATCAGTGGTGACAGGGTAGGGTATCAGCCCCAGCATTTT. This encodes CAISGDRVGYQPQHF.

This sequence joins TRBV30 and TRBJ2-7; TRBD1 matches 8 bases. Losses at the gene ends were 4 bases for V and 3 bases for J; bases not matched to a gene: 11. The CDR3 totals 15 residues. Germline V CDR1 and CDR2: GTSNPN, SVGIG (reference sequence). As DNA, the CDR3 is TGTGCCTGGAAGGTTGGGCCAGGGGGCTTCTACGAGCAGTACTTC. This gives the protein CAWKVGPGGFYEQYF.

The chain's CDR3 is CASSLITYEQYF. Written as DNA, the CDR3 is TGTGCCAGCAGCCTAATTACCTACGAGCAGTACTTC. The chain has TRBV14 and TRBJ2-7; D remains ambiguous. Trimming pared 4 bases from V and 2 bases from J, leaving 6 bases between. The germline gives CDR1 SGHDN, CDR2 FVKESK. The CDR3 contains 12 residues.

The genes are TRBV3-1 (or the pseudogene TRBV3-2) and TRBJ2-5; possibly TRBD1 or TRBD2 for D (5 bases each). The CDR3 runs to 16 residues. CDR1 is LGHDT and CDR2 is YNNKEL in the germline V gene (reference sequence). V dropped 2 bases and J dropped 6 bases, with 19 bases sitting between them. In DNA form, the CDR3 reads TGTGCCAGCAGCCAATGGGATGGGCAGGGACGACAGACCCAGTACTTC. Translating gives CASSQWDGQGRQTQYF.

This rearrangement joins TRBV6-2 or TRBV6-3 to TRBJ1-6; 9 bases are a match to TRBD1. The CDR3 covers 15 residues. CDR1 and CDR2 from the germline V gene are MNHEY and SVGEGT. The V gene end was trimmed by 2 bases and the J gene end by 9 bases; junction bases not matched to a gene: 5. As DNA, the CDR3 is TGTGCCAGCAGTTACGGGACAGGGACCGGTTCACCCCTCCACTTT. The encoded protein is CASSYGTGTGSPLHF.

V gene TRBV5-6 combines with J gene TRBJ2-7; D might be TRBD2 (5 bases). V was trimmed by 1 base and J by 6 bases, leaving 20 bases between them. Per germline, CDR1 SGHDT and CDR2 YYEEEE. The length of the CDR3 is 16 residues. The CDR3 DNA is TGTGCCAGCAGCTTGAAGATCCGGGCAGGACTTGGCGAGCAGTACTTC. It is translated as CASSLKIRAGLGEQYF. Complete variable domain (other parts from reference TRBV5-6 and TRBJ2-7): DAGVTQSPTHLIKTRGQQVTLRCSPKSGHDTVSWYQQALGQGPQFIFQYYEEEERQRGNFPDRFSGHQFPNYSSELNVNALLLGDSALYLCASSLKIRAGLGEQYFGPGTRLTVT.

The chain is built from TRBV6-1 and TRBJ1-3; D is undetermined. The CDR3 length is 12 residues. Trimming cost V 3 bases and J 3 bases, with 3 bases left between them. CDR1 is MNHNS and CDR2 is SASEGT in the germline V gene. The CDR3 sequence is CASSDGGNTIYF. CDR3 in DNA: TGTGCCAGCAGTGACGGTGGAAACACCATATATTTT.

The J gene is TRBJ1-2, the V gene TRBV19, with D hard to call. This CDR3 comprises 12 residues. Germline CDR1 LNHDA, CDR2 SQIVND (reference sequence). V dropped 9 bases and J dropped 8 bases, with 16 bases sitting between them. Here the CDR3 DNA reads TGTGCCAGCTCCCGTTATCCCATGGGCTACACCTTC. Translated: CASSRYPMGYTF.

This rearrangement joins TRBV7-2 to TRBJ2-3; unclear D gene. The CDR3 is 11 amino acids. V was shortened by 6 bases and J by 2 bases, with 3 bases between the two germline ends. Germline V gives CDR1 SGHTA, CDR2 FQGNSA. The CDR3 spells CASRNTDTQYF. DNA for the CDR3: TGTGCCAGCAGGAACACAGATACGCAGTATTTT.

The rearrangement links TRBV7-9 to TRBJ1-5, with 8 nucleotides matching TRBD1. V was clipped by 5 bases and J by 4 bases; unmatched bases: 10. CDR3 length: 16 residues. Germline-derived CDR1 and CDR2 are SEHNR and FQNEAQ (reference sequence). In DNA form, the CDR3 reads TGTGCCAGCAGCCCCGGACAGGGATACTATAATCAGCCCCAGCATTTT. Translation: CASSPGQGYYNQPQHF.

This clone was counted once. The chain joins TRBV9 to TRBJ1-2; 8 bases map to TRBD1. Germline assignment: CDR1 SGDLS and CDR2 YYNGEE. The trim removed 4 bases at V and 2 bases at J, leaving 7 bases unmatched. CDR3 length equals 15 residues. The CDR3 DNA reads as TGTGCCAGCAGCACTCGGACAGGGAACAACTATGGCTACACCTTC. It yields the protein CASSTRTGNNYGYTF.

DNA of the CDR3: TGTGCCAGCAGTCCAGCCGGGACAGCTAATGGCTACACCTTC. It yields the protein CASSPAGTANGYTF. V usage is TRBV6-6 and J usage is TRBJ1-2; TRBD1 matches 7 bases. The J segment lost 6 bases and the V segment lost 5 bases, leaving 9 bases of the junction unmatched. Germline V gene lookup returns CDR1 MNHNY and CDR2 SVGAGI (reference sequence). This CDR3 has 14 amino acids.

Only one count was recorded for this clone. This chain uses TRBV7-2 with TRBJ1-2, with D unresolved. Germline CDR1 reads SGHTA; CDR2 reads FQGNSA. The CDR3 contains 14 residues. The V and J ends lost 1 base and 0 bases respectively, with 6 bases between them. The CDR3 DNA reads as TGTGCCAGCAGCTTAGGGCCAGCTAACTATGGCTACACCTTC. Translated, it gives CASSLGPANYGYTF.